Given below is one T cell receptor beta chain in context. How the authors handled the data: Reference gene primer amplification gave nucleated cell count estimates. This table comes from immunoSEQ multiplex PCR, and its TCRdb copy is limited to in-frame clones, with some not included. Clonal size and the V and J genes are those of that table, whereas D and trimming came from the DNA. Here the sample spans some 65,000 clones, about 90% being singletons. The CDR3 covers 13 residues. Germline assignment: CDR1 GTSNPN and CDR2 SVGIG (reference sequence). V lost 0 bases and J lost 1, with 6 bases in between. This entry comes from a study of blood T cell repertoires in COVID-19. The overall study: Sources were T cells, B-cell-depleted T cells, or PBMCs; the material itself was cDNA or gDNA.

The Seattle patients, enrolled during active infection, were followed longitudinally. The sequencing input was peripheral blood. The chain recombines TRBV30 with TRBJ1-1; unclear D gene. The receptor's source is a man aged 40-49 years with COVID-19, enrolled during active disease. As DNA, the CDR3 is TGTGCCTGGAGTGTAACAGCGAACACTGAAGCTTTCTTT. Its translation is CAWSVTANTEAFF.